These T cell receptor beta chains were read from a single sample in a study of blood T cell repertoires in COVID-19. TCRdb's copy holds only in-frame clones and misses some; the assay was immunoSEQ multiplex PCR. This table holds over 200,000 clones, approximately 80% found once. Sequenced material: peripheral blood. The receptors originated from a middle-aged man who had recovered from COVID-19. Each CDR3 is given with its conserved first and last residue. Each record gives: clone size, V gene, J gene, D gene, CDR3 DNA, CDR3 protein. A D gene is named only where the DNA matches it firmly. Not every row has a clone size; where given, it reads once, few, many or a size class.

NA	TRBV11-2	TRBJ2-1	TRBD1	TGTGCCAGCAGCCTTATTGGTGGGACAGGGGGCAACTATGAGCAGTTCTTC	CASSLIGGTGGNYEQFF
NA	TRBV7-9	TRBJ1-5	TRBD1	TGTGCCAGCAGCTTATCGACAGGGCATCAGCCCCAGCATTTT	CASSLSTGHQPQHF
NA	TRBV7-9	TRBJ2-2	NA	TGTGCCAGCGTACGACAGACCGGGGAGCTGTTTTTT	CASVRQTGELFF
NA	TRBV7-2	TRBJ1-2	NA	TGTGCCAGCAGCTTTAGGTTGAAAGCGGCCTACACCTTC	CASSFRLKAAYTF
NA	TRBV11-3	TRBJ2-2	TRBD1	TGTGCCAGCAGCTCCGGGACAGGGGACGACGGGGAGCTGTTTTTT	CASSSGTGDDGELFF
NA	TRBV24-1	TRBJ1-1	NA	TGTGCCACCAGTGCGACTGGGAACACTGAAGCTTTCTTT	CATSATGNTEAFF
NA	TRBV5-1	TRBJ1-2	NA	TGCGCCAGCAGCTTGGTGGCAGGCGCCCTCGGCTACACCTTC	CASSLVAGALGYTF
once	TRBV6-5	TRBJ1-4	TRBD1	TGTGCCAGCAGTAGGGACAGGGGTGAAAAACTGTTTTTT	CASSRDRGEKLFF
NA	TRBV5-4	TRBJ1-1	NA	TGTGCCAGCAGCCCGGAAGCTTTCTTT	CASSPEAFF
many	TRBV4-3	TRBJ2-5	NA	TGCGCCAGCAGCCAAGGGCGGGGAACTCAAGAGACCCAGTACTTC	CASSQGRGTQETQYF
NA	TRBV19	TRBJ1-1	NA	TGTGCCAGTAGTACACAGAGAAACACTGAAGCTTTCTTT	CASSTQRNTEAFF
NA	TRBV9	TRBJ2-1	NA	TGTGCCAGCAGCGTAGGTATCCCTAAGGAGCAGTTCTTC	CASSVGIPKEQFF
once	TRBV7-2	TRBJ1-2	NA	TGTGCCAGCACCATACAGGTTGGGAATGGCTACACCTTC	CASTIQVGNGYTF
few	TRBV6-5	TRBJ2-7	NA	TGTGCCAGCAGCGCGCGGGGAAGCTCCTACGAGCAGTACTTC	CASSARGSSYEQYF
NA	TRBV3-1/TRBV3-2	TRBJ2-3	TRBD2	TGTGCCAGCAGCCAAGGGCTAGCGGGGGCGACAGATACGCAGTATTTT	CASSQGLAGATDTQYF
few	TRBV19	TRBJ2-2	NA	TGTGCCAGTACCCTCTACACCGGGACAACGAACACCGGGGAGCTGTTTTTT	CASTLYTGTTNTGELFF
NA	TRBV5-6	TRBJ1-4	TRBD1	TGTGCCAGCAGCTTGGTGGGGACAGGGAACGAAAAACTGTTTTTT	CASSLVGTGNEKLFF
NA	TRBV6-5	TRBJ1-5	NA	TGTGCCAGCAGTTACTCTGGGCGAACAGGTAATCAGCCCCAGCATTTT	CASSYSGRTGNQPQHF
NA	TRBV9	TRBJ2-1	NA	TGTGCCAGCAGCCCCCGGGACTCCTTCAATGAGCAGTTCTTC	CASSPRDSFNEQFF
NA	TRBV4-3	TRBJ2-1	TRBD2	TGCGCCAGCAGCCAAGATTGGGGACTATTCAATGAGCAGTTCTTC	CASSQDWGLFNEQFF
NA	TRBV27	TRBJ2-3	TRBD2	TGTGCCAGCAGTCCTATAACTAGCGGGGGGACCACAGATACGCAGTATTTT	CASSPITSGGTTDTQYF
NA	TRBV5-1	TRBJ1-1	NA	TGCGCCAGCAGCTTGGCCGGGGAATACACTGAAGCTTTCTTT	CASSLAGEYTEAFF
NA	TRBV27	TRBJ1-2	NA	TGTGCCAGCAGTTTTGGGGGGAGCTATGGCTACACCTTC	CASSFGGSYGYTF
NA	TRBV6-2/TRBV6-3	TRBJ2-7	NA	TGTGCCAGCAGTTACGCGGCAGGGGGGTACGAGCAGTACTTC	CASSYAAGGYEQYF
NA	TRBV9	TRBJ2-7	NA	TGTGCCAGCAGCGGGGACTCAAAAAGGGAGCAGTACTTC	CASSGDSKREQYF
few	TRBV12-3/TRBV12-4	TRBJ1-5	TRBD1	TGTGCCAGCAGTCGACAGGGATATCAGCCCCAGCATTTT	CASSRQGYQPQHF
NA	TRBV2	TRBJ2-7	TRBD1	TGTGCCAGCCAGGGGACAGGGGATGGCGAGCAGTACTTC	CASQGTGDGEQYF
NA	TRBV30	TRBJ2-7	NA	TGTGCCTGGGGAACCGGACAGCCCACCGCGTACGAGCAGTACTTC	CAWGTGQPTAYEQYF